Included here is one T cell receptor (beta chain) sequence, with context. This CDR3 has 13 residues. CDR1 GTSNPN and CDR2 SVGIG come from the germline V gene (reference sequence). Trimming removed 0 bases from V and 3 bases from J, with 8 bases in between. The sample comes from a study of cytomegalovirus exposure and HLA in healthy donors. PCR employed 60 Vbeta and 13 Jbeta primers. Repertoires were generated with immunoSEQ multiplex PCR, while TCRdb's copy carries only in-frame clones and drops some. Here the sample spans under 150,000 clones, 65% to 90% being singletons. The chain is built from TRBV30 and TRBJ1-1; D is ambiguous. This TCR derives from a girl aged 2 to 10 in good health and CMV-seronegative. What was sequenced was PBMCs. CDR3 DNA sequence: TGTGCCTGGAGTGTTCGGGTGGACACTGAAGCTTTCTTT. Translation: CAWSVRVDTEAFF.